The 6 T cell receptor beta chains below all came from one sample that was sequenced in a study of control samples from healthy donors and cancer patients. Here immunoSEQ multiplex PCR was the method, and the copy in TCRdb shows in-frame clones only, minus some. In the table there are over 200,000 clones, roughly four fifths of which are singletons. Sequenced sample: PBMCs. These receptors all stem from a woman aged 60 to 75 with lung cancer.

To note about this clone: At one end the junction does not follow the germline gene, possibly because of a read error. The chain is built from TRBV7-3 and TRBJ1-1; 7 bases map to TRBD1. The CDR3 has 15 residues. The germline V gene encodes CDR1 SGHTA and CDR2 FQGTGA. The CDR3 spells CASSLTGDGYTEAFF. The DNA of the CDR3 is TGTGCCAGCAGCCTAACAGGGGATGGGTACACTGAAGCTTTCTTT.

This rearrangement joins TRBV12-5 to TRBJ2-3; D remains ambiguous. Per germline, CDR1 LGHNT and CDR2 FRNRAP. Trimming cost V 2 bases and J 5 bases, with 11 bases left between them. The CDR3 contains 14 residues. The CDR3: CASGLNSHEDTQYF. Here the CDR3 DNA reads TGTGCTAGTGGTTTGAACTCACATGAAGATACGCAGTATTTT.

J is TRBJ1-1 and V is TRBV6-4, with unresolved D. Per the germline V gene, CDR1 is MRHNA and CDR2 is SNTAGT. CDR3 length: 16 residues. The ends were cut back, 5 bases at V and 2 bases at J, with 18 bases in the middle. The CDR3 sequence is CASSRFPWPFNTEAFF. CDR3 DNA: TGTGCCAGCAGTCGTTTCCCCTGGCCTTTTAACACTGAAGCTTTCTTT.

This sequence joins TRBV11-2 and TRBJ2-7; D assignment may be TRBD1 or TRBD2 (5 bases each). Trimming took off 4 bases at V and 5 bases at J, with 18 bases between the two ends. The CDR3 runs 15 residues. The germline V gene encodes CDR1 SGHAT and CDR2 FQNNGV. The CDR3 reads CASSSLRDRANEQYF. In DNA, the CDR3 is TGTGCCAGCAGCTCTTTACGGGACCGGGCGAACGAGCAGTACTTC.

As DNA, the CDR3 is TGTGCCAGTAGTACAAGGGGTTACGAGCAGTTCTTC. Translated, it gives CASSTRGYEQFF. The chain joins TRBV19 to TRBJ2-1; a weak D match, TRBD1 (5 bases). CDR3 length: 12 residues. CDR1 is LNHDA, CDR2 SQIVND, per germline (reference sequence). Trimming pared 4 bases from V and 10 bases from J, leaving 11 bases between.

The CDR3 DNA reads TGCGCCAGCAGCTTTGGGACAGGGGTCAATGAGCAGTTCTTC. Translation gives CASSFGTGVNEQFF. V usage is TRBV5-1 and J usage is TRBJ2-1; 10 nucleotides align to TRBD1. CDR3 length equals 14 residues. Germline assignment: CDR1 SGHRS and CDR2 YFSETQ. V dropped 2 bases and J dropped 6; count of bases not matched to a gene: 2.